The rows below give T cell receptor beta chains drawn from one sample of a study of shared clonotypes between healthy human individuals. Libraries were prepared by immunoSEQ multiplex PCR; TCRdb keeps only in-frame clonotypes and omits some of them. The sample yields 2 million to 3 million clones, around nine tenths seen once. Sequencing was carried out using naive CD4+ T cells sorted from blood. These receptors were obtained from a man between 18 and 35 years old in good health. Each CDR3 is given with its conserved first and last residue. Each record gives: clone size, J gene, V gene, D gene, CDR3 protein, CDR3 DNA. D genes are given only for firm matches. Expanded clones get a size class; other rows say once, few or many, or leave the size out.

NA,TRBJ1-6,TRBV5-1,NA,CASSYREPGNSPLHF,TGCGCCAGCAGCTACCGGGAACCGGGTAATTCACCCCTCCACTTT
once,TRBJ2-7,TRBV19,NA,CATSDQAYEQYF,TGTGCCACAAGCGATCAGGCCTACGAGCAGTACTTC
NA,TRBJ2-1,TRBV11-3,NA,CASSSDTGSEQFF,TGTGCCAGCAGCTCCGACACAGGGAGTGAGCAGTTCTTC
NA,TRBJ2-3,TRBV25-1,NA,CASRGWGADTQYF,TGTGCCAGCAGGGGGTGGGGCGCAGATACGCAGTATTTT
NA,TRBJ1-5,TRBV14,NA,CASRPTGIPNQPQHF,TGTGCCAGCAGACCTACAGGGATTCCCAATCAGCCCCAGCATTTT
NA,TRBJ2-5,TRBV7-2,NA,CASSSPLYQETQYF,TGTGCCAGCAGCTCACCCCTGTACCAAGAGACCCAGTACTTC
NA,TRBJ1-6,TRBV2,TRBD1,CASGGQGQGGSPLHF,TGTGCCAGCGGGGGACAGGGACAGGGAGGATCACCCCTCCACTTT
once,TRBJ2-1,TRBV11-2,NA,CASSLGGGVNNEQFF,TGTGCCAGCAGCTTAGGTGGAGGGGTAAACAATGAGCAGTTCTTC
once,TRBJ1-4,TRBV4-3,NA,CASSQDRSGTTTNEKLFF,TGCGCCAGCAGCCAAGATCGGTCCGGGACAACAACTAATGAAAAACTGTTTTTT
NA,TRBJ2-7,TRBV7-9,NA,CASSPLFGVRSYEQYF,TGTGCCAGCAGCCCTCTTTTCGGGGTGAGGTCCTACGAGCAGTACTTC
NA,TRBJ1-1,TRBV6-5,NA,CASSQRGSTEAFF,TGTGCCAGCAGCCAACGGGGTTCCACTGAAGCTTTCTTT
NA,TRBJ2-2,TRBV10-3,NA,CAISESRGAGELFF,TGTGCCATCAGTGAGTCAAGGGGGGCCGGGGAGCTGTTTTTT
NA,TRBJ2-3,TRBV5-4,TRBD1,CASSFGGAGGRDTQYF,TGTGCCAGCAGCTTTGGGGGTGCAGGGGGCCGAGATACGCAGTATTTT
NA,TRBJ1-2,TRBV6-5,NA,CASSRGGADNYGYTF,TGTGCCAGCAGCCGGGGGGGGGCAGATAACTATGGCTACACCTTC
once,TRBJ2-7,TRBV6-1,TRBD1,CASSEKRTGVEQYF,TGTGCCAGCAGTGAGAAAAGGACAGGGGTTGAGCAGTACTTC
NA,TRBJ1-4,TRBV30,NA,CAWSGGLGGWEKLFF,TGTGCCTGGAGTGGCGGTCTTGGGGGTTGGGAAAAACTGTTTTTT
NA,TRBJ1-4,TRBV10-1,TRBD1,CASSRQGPLGSEKLFF,TGCGCCAGCAGCCGACAGGGGCCTCTCGGTAGCGAAAAACTGTTTTTT
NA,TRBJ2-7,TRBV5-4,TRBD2,CASQWGLAGAEQYF,TGTGCCAGCCAATGGGGGCTAGCGGGAGCCGAGCAGTACTTC